The table lists the clone carrying this T cell receptor (beta chain) with many counts. Its antigen remains unknown. The sort gate was single viable CD3+CD4+CD8-CD45RO+ cells for memory CD4+ T cells. This entry is derived from a study of memory CD4+ T cells and cytomegalovirus serostatus. Study-wide results and limits: A US-trained random forest predicted CMV serostatus with median AUC around 0.9.

Assay: immunoSEQ multiplex PCR; the TCRdb copy retains only in-frame clones and omits some. This sample carries about 57,000 clones, around 79% of them seen once, and the ten largest clones take 0.75% to 0.9%. Looked up from germline, CDR1 is MGHDK and CDR2 is SYGVNS. This CDR3 contains 16 residues. The V and J ends lost 4 bases and 2 bases respectively, with 18 bases between them. The chain uses TRBV25-1 and TRBJ2-7; D not resolved. Sequences were obtained from memory CD4+ T cells from blood. This sequence was found in an adult in good health and CMV-seronegative. As DNA, the CDR3 is TGTGCCAGCAGTGTGAGTCCAACCTCCCCCACCTACGAGCAGTACTTC. Protein sequence: CASSVSPTSPTYEQYF.